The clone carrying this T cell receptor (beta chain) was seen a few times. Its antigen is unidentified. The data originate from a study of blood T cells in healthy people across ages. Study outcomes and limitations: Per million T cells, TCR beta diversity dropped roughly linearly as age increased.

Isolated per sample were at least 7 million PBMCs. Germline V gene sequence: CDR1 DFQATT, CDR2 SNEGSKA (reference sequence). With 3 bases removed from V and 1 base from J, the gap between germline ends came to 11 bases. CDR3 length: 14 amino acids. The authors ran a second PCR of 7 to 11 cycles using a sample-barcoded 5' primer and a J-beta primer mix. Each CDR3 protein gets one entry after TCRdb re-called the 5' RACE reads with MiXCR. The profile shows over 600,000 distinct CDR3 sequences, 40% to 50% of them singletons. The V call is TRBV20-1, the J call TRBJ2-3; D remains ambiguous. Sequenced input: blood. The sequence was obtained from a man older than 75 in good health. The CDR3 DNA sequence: TGCAGTGCTAGCCGTGGTGGGGGCACAGATACGCAGTATTTT. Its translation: CSASRGGGTDTQYF.